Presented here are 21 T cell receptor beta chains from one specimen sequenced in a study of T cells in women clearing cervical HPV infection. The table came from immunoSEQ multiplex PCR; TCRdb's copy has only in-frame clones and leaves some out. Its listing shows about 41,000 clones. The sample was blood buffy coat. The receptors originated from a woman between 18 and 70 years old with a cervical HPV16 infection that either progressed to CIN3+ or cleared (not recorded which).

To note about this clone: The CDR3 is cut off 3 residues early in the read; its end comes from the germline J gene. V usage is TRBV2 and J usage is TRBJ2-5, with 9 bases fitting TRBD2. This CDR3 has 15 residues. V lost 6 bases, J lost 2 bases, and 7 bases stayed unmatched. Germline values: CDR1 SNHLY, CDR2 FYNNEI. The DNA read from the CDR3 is TGTGCCAGCAGGAGAAGACTAGCGGCTCAAGAGACC. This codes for CASRRRLAAQET. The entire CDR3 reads CASRRRLAAQETQYF.

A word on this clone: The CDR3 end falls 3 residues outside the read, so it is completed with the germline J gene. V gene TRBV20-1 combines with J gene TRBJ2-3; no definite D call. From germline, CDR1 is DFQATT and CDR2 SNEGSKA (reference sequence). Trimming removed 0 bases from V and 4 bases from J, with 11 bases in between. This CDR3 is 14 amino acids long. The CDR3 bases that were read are TGCAGTGCTAGAGACCTTATACACCCAGATACG. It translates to CSARDLIHPDT. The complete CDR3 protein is CSARDLIHPDTQYF.

Partial CDR3 DNA: TGCGCCAGCAGCCAAGAAGGCCCCTCAGATACG. This encodes CASSQEGPSDT. The full CDR3 is CASSQEGPSDTQYF. The J gene is TRBJ2-3, the V gene TRBV4-1; D unclear. Read coverage stops 3 residues before the CDR3 terminus; the germline J gene supplies the remainder. Trimming pared 0 bases from V and 4 bases from J, leaving 8 bases between. The CDR3 is made up of 14 amino acids. Germline-derived CDR1 and CDR2 are MGHRA and YSYEKL.

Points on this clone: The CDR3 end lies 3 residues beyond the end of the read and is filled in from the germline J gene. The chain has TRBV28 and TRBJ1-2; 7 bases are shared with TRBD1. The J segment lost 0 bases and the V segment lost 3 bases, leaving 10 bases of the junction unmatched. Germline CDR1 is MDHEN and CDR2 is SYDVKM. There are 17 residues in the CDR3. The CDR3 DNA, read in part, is TGTGCCAGCAGTTTGTCCCCCGACAGGGCTCCTAACTATGGC. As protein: CASSLSPDRAPNYG. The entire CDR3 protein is CASSLSPDRAPNYGYTF.

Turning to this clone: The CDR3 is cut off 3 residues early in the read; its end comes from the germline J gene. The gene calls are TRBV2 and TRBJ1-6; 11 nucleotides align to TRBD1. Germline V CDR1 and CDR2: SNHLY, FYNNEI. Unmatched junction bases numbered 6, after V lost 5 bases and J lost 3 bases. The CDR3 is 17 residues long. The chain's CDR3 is CASSKDRGRSYNSPLHF. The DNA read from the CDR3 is TGTGCCAGCAGTAAGGACAGGGGGCGAAGCTATAATTCACCC. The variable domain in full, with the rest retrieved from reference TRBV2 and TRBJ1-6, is EPEVTQTPSHQVTQMGQEVILRCVPISNHLYFYWYRQILGQKVEFLVSFYNNEISEKSEIFDDQFSVERPDGSNFTLKIRSTKLEDSAMYFCASSKDRGRSYNSPLHFGNGTRLTVT.

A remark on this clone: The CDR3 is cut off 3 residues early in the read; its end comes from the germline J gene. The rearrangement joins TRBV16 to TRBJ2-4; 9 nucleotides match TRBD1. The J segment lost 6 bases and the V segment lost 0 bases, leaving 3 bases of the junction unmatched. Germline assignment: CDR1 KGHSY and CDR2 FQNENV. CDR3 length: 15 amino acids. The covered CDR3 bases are TGTGCCAGCAGCCAATCTCTGGACAGGGGAAACATT. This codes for CASSQSLDRGNI. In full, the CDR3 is CASSQSLDRGNIQYF.

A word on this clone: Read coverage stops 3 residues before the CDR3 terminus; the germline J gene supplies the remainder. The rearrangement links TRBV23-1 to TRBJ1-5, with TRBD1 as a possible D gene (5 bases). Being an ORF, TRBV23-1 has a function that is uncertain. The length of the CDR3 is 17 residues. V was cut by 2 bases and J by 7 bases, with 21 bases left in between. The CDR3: CASSQRPKGRVGQPQHF. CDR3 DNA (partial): TGCGCCAGCAGTCAACGCCCTAAGGGCAGGGTCGGACAGCCC.

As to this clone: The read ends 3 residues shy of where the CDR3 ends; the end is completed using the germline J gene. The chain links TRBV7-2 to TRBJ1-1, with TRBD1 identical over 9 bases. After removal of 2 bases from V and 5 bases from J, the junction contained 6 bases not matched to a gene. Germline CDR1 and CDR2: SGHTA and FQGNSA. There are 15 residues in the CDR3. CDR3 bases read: TGTGCCAGCAGCTTACTGGGACAGGGCGGAACTGAA. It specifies CASSLLGQGGTE. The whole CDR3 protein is CASSLLGQGGTEAFF.

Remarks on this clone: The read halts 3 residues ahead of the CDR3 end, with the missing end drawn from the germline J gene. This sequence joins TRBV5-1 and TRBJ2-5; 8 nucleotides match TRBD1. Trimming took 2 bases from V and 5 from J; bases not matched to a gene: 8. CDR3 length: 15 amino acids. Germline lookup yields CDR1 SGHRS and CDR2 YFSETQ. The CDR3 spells CASSLVDRGRETQYF. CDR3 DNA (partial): TGCGCCAGCAGCTTAGTAGACAGGGGCAGGGAGACC. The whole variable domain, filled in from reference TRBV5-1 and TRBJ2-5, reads KAGVTQTPRYLIKTRGQQVTLSCSPISGHRSVSWYQQTPGQGLQFLFEYFSETQRNKGNFPGRFSGRQFSNSRSEMNVSTLELGDSALYLCASSLVDRGRETQYFGPGTRLLVL.

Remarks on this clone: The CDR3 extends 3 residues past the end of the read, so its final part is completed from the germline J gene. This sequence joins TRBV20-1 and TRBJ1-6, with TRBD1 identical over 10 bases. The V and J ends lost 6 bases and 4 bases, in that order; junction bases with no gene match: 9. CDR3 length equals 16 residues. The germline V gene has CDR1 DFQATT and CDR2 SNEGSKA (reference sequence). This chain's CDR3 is CSAETGGRRYNSPLHF. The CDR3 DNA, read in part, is TGCAGTGCAGAGACAGGGGGCAGGAGGTATAATTCACCC.

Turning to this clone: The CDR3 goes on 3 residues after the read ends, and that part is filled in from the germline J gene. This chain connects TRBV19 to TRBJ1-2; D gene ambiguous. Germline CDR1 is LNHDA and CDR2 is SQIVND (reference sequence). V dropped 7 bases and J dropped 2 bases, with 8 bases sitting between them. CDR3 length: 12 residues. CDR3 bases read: TGTGCCAGTACATCCGCGAACTATGGC. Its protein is CASTSANYG. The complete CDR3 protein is CASTSANYGYTF.

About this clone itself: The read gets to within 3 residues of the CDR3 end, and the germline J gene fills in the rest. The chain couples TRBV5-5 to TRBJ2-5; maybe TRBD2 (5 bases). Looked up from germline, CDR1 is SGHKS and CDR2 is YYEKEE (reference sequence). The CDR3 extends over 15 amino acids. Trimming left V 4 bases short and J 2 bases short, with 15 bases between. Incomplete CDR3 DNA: TGTGCCAGCAGCCTAGCAGTAAAAACTCAAGAGACC. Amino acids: CASSLAVKTQET. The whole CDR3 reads CASSLAVKTQETQYF.

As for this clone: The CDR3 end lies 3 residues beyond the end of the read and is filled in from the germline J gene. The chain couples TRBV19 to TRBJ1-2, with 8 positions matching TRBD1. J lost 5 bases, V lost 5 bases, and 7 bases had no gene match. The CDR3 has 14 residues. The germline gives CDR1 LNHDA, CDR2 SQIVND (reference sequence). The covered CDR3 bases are TGTGCCAGTAGTGGAACGACAGGGGATTATGGC. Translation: CASSGTTGDYG. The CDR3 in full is CASSGTTGDYGYTF.

This chain's CDR3 is CASSIGTSEYNEQFF. CDR3 bases read: TGTGCCAGTAGTATAGGGACTAGCGAGTACAATGAG. V and J are TRBV19 and TRBJ2-1; 9 nucleotides agree with TRBD2. The observed sequence ends 3 residues before the CDR3 terminus, with the missing tail filled in from the germline J gene. J was trimmed by 4 bases and V by 1 base; bases with no gene match: 2. The CDR3 is made up of 15 amino acids. Germline V gene sequence: CDR1 LNHDA, CDR2 SQIVND (reference sequence). The variable domain in full, with the rest retrieved from reference TRBV19 and TRBJ2-1, is DGGITQSPKYLFRKEGQNVTLSCEQNLNHDAMYWYRQDPGQGLRLIYYSQIVNDFQKGDIAEGYSVSREKKESFPLTVTSAQKNPTAFYLCASSIGTSEYNEQFFGPGTRLTVL.

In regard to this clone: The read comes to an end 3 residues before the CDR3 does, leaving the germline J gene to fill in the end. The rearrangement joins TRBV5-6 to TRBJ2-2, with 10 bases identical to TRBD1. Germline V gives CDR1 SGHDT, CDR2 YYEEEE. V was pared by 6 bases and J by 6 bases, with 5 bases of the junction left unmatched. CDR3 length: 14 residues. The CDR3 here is CASTTGGAPGELFF. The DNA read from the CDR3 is TGTGCCAGCACGACAGGGGGCGCTCCCGGGGAG. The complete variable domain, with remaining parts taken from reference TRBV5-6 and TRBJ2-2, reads DAGVTQSPTHLIKTRGQQVTLRCSPKSGHDTVSWYQQALGQGPQFIFQYYEEEERQRGNFPDRFSGHQFPNYSSELNVNALLLGDSALYLCASTTGGAPGELFFGEGSRLTVL.

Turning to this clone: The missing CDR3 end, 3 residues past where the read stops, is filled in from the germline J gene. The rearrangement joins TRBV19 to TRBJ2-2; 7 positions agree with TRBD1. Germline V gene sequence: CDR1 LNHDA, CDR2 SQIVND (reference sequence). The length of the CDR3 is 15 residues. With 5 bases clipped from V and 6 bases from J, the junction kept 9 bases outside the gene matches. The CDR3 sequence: CASSPLDRSPGELFF. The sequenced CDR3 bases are TGTGCCAGTAGTCCCTTGGACAGGAGCCCCGGGGAG.

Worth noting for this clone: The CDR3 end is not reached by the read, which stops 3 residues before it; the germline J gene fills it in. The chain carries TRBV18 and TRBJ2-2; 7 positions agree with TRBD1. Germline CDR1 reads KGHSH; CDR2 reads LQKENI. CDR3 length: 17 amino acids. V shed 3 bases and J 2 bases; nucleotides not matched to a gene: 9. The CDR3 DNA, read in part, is TGTGCCAGCTCACCCGAGCCGGGACAGAGAAACACCGGGGAG. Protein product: CASSPEPGQRNTGE. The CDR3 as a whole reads CASSPEPGQRNTGELFF.

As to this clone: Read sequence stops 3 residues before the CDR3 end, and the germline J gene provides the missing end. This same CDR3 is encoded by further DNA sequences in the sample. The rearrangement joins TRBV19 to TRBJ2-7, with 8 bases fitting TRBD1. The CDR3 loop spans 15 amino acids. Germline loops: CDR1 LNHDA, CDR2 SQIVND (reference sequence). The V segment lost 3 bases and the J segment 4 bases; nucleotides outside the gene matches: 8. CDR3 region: CASSILGQGAYEQYF. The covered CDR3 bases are TGTGCCAGTAGTATCCTCGGCCAGGGGGCTTACGAG.

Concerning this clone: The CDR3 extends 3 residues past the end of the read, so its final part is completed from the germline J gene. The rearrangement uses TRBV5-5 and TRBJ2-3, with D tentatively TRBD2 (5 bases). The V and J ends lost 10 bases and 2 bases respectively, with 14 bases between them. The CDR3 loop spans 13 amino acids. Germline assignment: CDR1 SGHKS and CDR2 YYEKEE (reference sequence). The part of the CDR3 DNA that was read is TGTGCCGGCGGCGGGCAAAACACAGATACG. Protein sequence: CAGGGQNTDT. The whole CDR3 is CAGGGQNTDTQYF.

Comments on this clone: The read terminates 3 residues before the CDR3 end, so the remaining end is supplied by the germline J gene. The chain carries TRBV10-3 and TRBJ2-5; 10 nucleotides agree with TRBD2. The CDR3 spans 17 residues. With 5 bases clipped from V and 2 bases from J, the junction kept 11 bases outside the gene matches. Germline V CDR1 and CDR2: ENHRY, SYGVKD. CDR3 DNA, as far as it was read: TGTGCCATCAGTCCCGGGACTAGCGCCGCCTTTCAAGAGACC. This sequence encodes CAISPGTSAAFQET. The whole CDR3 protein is CAISPGTSAAFQETQYF.

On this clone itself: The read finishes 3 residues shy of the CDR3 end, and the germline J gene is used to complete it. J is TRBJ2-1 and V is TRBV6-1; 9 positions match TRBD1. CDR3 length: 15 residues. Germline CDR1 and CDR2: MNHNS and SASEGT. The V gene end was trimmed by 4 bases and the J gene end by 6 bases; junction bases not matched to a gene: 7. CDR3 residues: CASSVDRGYVNEQFF. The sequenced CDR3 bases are TGTGCCAGCAGTGTCGACAGGGGGTATGTCAATGAG.